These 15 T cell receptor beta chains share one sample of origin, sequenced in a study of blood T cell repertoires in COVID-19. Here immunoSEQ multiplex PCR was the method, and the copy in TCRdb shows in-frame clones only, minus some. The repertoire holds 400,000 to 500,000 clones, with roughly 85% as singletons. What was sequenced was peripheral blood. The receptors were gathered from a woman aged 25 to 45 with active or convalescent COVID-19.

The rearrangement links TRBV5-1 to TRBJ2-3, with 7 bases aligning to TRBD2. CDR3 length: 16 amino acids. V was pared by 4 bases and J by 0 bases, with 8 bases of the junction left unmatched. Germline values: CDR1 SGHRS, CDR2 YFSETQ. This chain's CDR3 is CASSGIAGLSTDTQYF. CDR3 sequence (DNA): TGCGCCAGCAGCGGGATAGCGGGCCTTAGCACAGATACGCAGTATTTT.

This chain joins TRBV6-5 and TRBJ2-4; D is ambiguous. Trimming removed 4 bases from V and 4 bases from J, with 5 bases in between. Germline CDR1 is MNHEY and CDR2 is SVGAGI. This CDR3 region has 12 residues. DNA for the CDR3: TGTGCCAGCAGTTCCCATAAAAACATTCAGTACTTC. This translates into CASSSHKNIQYF.

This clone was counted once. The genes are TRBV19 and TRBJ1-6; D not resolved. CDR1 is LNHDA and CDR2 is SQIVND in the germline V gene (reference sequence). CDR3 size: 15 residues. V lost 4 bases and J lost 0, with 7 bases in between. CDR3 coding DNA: TGTGCCAGTAGTAACGGAGGCTCCTATAATTCACCCCTCCACTTT. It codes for CASSNGGSYNSPLHF.

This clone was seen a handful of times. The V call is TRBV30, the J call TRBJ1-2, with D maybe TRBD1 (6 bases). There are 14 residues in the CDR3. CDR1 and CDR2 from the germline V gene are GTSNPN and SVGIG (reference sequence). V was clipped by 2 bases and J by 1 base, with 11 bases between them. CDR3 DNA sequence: TGTGCCTGGAGTAGGACAGCGAGTAACTATGGCTACACCTTC. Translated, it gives CAWSRTASNYGYTF.

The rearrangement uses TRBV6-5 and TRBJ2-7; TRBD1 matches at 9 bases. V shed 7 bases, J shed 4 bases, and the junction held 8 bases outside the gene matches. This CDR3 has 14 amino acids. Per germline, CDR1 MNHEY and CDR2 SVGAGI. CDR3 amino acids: CASNRDRDPYEQYF. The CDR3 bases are TGTGCCAGCAATCGGGACAGGGATCCGTACGAGCAGTACTTC.

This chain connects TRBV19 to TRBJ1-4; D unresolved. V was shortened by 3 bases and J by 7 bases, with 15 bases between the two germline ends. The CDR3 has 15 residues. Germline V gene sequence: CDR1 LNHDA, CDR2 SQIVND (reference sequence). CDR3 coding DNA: TGTGCCAGTAGTATCTCGCTGACCCGGGGTGAAAAACTGTTTTTT. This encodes CASSISLTRGEKLFF.

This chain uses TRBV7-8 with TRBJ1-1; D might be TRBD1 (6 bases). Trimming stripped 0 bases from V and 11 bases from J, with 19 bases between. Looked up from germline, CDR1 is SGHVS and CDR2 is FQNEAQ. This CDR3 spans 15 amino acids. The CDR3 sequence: CASSLADRLRHDAFF. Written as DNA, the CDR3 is TGTGCCAGCAGCTTAGCCGACAGGCTACGGCATGACGCTTTCTTT. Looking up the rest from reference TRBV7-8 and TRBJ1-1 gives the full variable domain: GAGVSQSPRYKVAKRGQDVALRCDPISGHVSLFWYQQALGQGPEFLTYFQNEAQLDKSGLPSDRFFAERPEGSVSTLKIQRTQQEDSAVYLCASSLADRLRHDAFFGQGTRLTVV.

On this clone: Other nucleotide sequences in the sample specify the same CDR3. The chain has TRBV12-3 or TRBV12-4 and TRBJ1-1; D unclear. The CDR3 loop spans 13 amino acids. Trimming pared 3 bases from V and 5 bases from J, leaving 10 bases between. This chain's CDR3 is CASSFSGGTEAFF. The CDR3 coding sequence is TGTGCCAGCAGTTTTTCGGGCGGGACTGAAGCTTTCTTT.

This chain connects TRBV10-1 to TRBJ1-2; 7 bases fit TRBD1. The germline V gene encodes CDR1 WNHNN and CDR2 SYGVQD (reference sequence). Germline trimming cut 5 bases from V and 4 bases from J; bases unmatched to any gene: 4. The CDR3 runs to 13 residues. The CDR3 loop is CASSPQGFYGYTF. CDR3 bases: TGCGCCAGCAGTCCACAGGGGTTCTATGGCTACACCTTC.

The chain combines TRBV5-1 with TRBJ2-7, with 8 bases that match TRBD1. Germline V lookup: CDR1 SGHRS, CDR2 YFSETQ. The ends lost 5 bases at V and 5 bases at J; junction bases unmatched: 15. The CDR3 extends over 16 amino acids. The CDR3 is CASRPTPVDRGNEQYF. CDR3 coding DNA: TGCGCCAGCAGACCCACTCCCGTCGACAGGGGCAACGAGCAGTACTTC.

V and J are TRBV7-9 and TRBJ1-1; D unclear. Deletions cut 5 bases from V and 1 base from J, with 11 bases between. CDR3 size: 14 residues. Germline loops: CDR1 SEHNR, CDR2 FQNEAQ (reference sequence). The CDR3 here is CASSPRSSNTEAFF. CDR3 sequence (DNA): TGTGCCAGCAGCCCGCGGTCCTCGAACACTGAAGCTTTCTTT. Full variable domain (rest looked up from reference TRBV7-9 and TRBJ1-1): DTGVSQNPRHKITKRGQNVTFRCDPISEHNRLYWYRQTLGQGPEFLTYFQNEAQLEKSRLLSDRFSAERPKGSFSTLEIQRTEQGDSAMYLCASSPRSSNTEAFFGQGTRLTVV.

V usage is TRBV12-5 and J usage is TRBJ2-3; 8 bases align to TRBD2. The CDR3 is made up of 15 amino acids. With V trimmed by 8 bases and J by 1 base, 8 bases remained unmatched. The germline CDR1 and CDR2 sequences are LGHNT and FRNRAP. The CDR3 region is CASRGGPYRTDTQYF. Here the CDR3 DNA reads TGTGCTAGTCGCGGGGGGCCCTACCGCACAGATACGCAGTATTTT.

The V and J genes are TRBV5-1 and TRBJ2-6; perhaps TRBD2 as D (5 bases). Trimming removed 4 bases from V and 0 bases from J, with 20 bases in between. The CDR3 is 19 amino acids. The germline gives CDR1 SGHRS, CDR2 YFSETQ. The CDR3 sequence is CASSNPEGVTSSGANVLTF. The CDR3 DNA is TGCGCCAGCAGCAACCCAGAGGGAGTCACCAGCTCTGGGGCCAACGTCCTGACTTTC.

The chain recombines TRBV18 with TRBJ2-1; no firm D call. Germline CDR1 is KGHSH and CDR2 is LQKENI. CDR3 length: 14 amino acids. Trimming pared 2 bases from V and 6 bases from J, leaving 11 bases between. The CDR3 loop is CASSPGLPSNEQFF. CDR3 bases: TGTGCCAGCTCACCAGGCTTACCAAGCAATGAGCAGTTCTTC.

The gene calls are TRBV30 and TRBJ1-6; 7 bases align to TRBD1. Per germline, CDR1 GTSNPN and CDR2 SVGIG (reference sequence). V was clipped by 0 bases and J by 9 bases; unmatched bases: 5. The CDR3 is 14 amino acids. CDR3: CAWSVGQAGSPLHF. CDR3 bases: TGTGCCTGGAGTGTAGGACAGGCGGGTTCACCCCTCCACTTT. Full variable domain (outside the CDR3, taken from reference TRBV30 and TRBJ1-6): SQTIHQWPATLVQPVGSPLSLECTVEGTSNPNLYWYRQAAGRGLQLLFYSVGIGQISSEVPQNLSASRPQDRQFILSSKKLLLSDSGFYLCAWSVGQAGSPLHFGNGTRLTVT.